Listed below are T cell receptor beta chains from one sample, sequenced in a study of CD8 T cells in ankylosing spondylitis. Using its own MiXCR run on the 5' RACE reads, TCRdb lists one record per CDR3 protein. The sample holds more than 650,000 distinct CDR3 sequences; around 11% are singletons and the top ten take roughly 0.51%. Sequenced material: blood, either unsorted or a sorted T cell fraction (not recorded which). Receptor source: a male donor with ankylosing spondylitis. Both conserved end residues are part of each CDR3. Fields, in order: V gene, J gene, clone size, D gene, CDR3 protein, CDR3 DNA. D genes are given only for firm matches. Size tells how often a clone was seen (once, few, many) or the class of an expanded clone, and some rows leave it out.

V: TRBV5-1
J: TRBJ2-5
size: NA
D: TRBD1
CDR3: CASSSTGGLGETQYF
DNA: TGCGCCAGCAGCTCCACAGGGGGACTCGGGGAGACCCAGTACTTC

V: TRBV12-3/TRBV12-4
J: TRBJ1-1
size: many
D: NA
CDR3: CASNRQGGTEAFF
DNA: TGTGCCAGCAATCGGCAAGGGGGAACTGAAGCTTTCTTT

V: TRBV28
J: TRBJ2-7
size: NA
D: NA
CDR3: CASTYWGEQYF
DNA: TGTGCCAGCACCTACTGGGGCGAGCAGTACTTC

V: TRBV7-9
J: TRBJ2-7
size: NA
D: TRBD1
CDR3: CASSSGQTASSEQYF
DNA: TGTGCCAGCAGCTCGGGACAGACTGCATCTTCCGAGCAGTACTTC

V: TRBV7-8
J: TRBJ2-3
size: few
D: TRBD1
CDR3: CASSRGQADTQYF
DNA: TGTGCCAGCAGCCGCGGACAGGCAGATACGCAGTATTTT

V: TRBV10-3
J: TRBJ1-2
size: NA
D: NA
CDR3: CAISEGQGPSGYTF
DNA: TGTGCCATCAGTGAGGGGCAAGGGCCCTCTGGCTACACCTTC

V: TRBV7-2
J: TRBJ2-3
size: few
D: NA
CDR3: CASSTPRGQPTDTQYF
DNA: TGTGCCAGCAGCACCCCGCGGGGACAGCCGACAGATACGCAGTATTTT

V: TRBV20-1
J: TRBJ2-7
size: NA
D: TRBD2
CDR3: CSADGTTYEQYF
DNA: TGCAGTGCTGACGGGACTACCTACGAGCAGTACTTC

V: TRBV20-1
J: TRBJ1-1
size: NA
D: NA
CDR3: CSEVFALGNTEAFF
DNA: TGCAGTGAGGTCTTCGCCTTGGGAAACACTGAAGCTTTCTTT

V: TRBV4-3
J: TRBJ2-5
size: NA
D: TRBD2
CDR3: CASSREPVTSGAFQETQYF
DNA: TGCGCCAGCAGCCGCGAACCCGTGACTAGCGGGGCCTTCCAAGAGACCCAGTACTTC

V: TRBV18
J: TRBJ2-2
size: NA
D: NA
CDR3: CASSRRLETYQNTGELFF
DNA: TGTGCCAGCTCCCGAAGACTAGAGACCTACCAAAACACCGGGGAGCTGTTTTTT

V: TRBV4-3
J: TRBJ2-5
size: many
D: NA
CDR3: CASSQDRREETQYF
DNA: TGCGCCAGCAGCCAAGATAGACGGGAGGAGACCCAGTACTTC

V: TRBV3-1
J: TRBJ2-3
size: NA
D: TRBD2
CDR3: CASSQGPPTSGDTQYF
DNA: TGTGCCAGCAGCCAAGGGCCCCCGACTAGCGGAGATACGCAGTATTTT

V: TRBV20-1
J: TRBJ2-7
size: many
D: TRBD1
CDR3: CSAPRDRDSYEQYF
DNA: TGCAGTGCTCCCCGGGACAGGGACTCCTACGAGCAGTACTTC

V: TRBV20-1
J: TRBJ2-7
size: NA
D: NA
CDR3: CCARLAMAGHSYEQYF
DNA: TGCTGTGCTAGGCTCGCCATGGCGGGACACTCCTACGAGCAGTACTTC

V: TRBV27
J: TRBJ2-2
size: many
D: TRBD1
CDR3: CASSWQGANTGELFF
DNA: TGTGCCAGCAGTTGGCAGGGGGCGAACACCGGGGAGCTGTTTTTT

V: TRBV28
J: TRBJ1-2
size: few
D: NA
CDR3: CASSLKISYGYTF
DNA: TGTGCCAGCAGTTTAAAAATCTCTTATGGCTACACCTTC

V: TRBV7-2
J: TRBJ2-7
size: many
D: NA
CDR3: CASSLPSRDYEQYF
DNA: TGTGCCAGCAGCTTACCCTCTAGGGACTACGAGCAGTACTTC

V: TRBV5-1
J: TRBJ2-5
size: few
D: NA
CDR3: CASSLGGKQQETQYF
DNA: TGCGCCAGCAGCTTGGGTGGTAAGCAACAAGAGACCCAGTACTTC

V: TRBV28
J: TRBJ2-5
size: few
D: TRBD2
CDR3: CASSSRLTSGGVRKETQYF
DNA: TGTGCCAGCAGTTCTAGGTTGACTAGCGGGGGGGTCCGTAAAGAGACCCAGTACTTC

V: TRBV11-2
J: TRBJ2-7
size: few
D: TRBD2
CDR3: CASSSRLAGRNEQYF
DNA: TGTGCCAGCAGCTCCCGACTAGCGGGAAGGAACGAGCAGTACTTC

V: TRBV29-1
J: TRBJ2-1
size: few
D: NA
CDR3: CSVATPVYNEQFF
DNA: TGCAGCGTTGCAACGCCGGTGTACAATGAGCAGTTCTTC

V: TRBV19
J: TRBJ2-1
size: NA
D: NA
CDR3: CASRGSFSYNEQFF
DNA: TGTGCCAGTAGGGGCTCCTTTTCATACAATGAGCAGTTCTTC